This record covers a single T cell receptor beta chain. The antigen remains unidentified. The table came from immunoSEQ multiplex PCR; TCRdb's copy has only in-frame clones and leaves some out. The table lists about 110,000 clones, about 95% of them singletons. The data belong to a study of T cell responses to AZD1222 COVID-19 vaccine. Overall study context: Combined were second doses at about 4 or about 12 weeks.

Overall study results and limits: Compared with day 0, the breadth and depth of the Spike-specific TCR repertoire rose significantly after two doses of AZD1222. Females outnumbered males among donors, who were mostly white British; clonal diversity was possibly underestimated.

The receptor was derived from an adult in good health. The sample here was peripheral blood, taken on day 0 of AZD1222 vaccination.

The CDR3 reads CASSWSGGGTEAFF. CDR3 bases: TGTGCCAGCAGTTGGAGCGGCGGCGGCACTGAAGCTTTCTTT. J is TRBJ1-1 and V is TRBV27; no clear D. This CDR3 has 14 amino acids. Germline V CDR1 and CDR2: MNHEY, SMNVEV (reference sequence). Deletions cut 4 bases from V and 4 bases from J, with 13 bases between.